Presented here are 10 T cell receptor beta chains from one specimen sequenced in a study of T cells in Graves' hyperthyroidism and ophthalmopathy (dated by TCRdb to the late 2010s). Library generation was performed with multiplex PCR. Sequenced on an Illumina HiSeq 2000. Amplification of TCR beta CDR3 regions was carried out from RNA transcripts. For the first round of RT-PCR on the TCR CDR3, the HTBI primer set was used together with the Qiagen OneStep RT-PCR kit. TCRdb handled the public reads itself, with Q25 trimming in fastp and clone calling in MiXCR, and kept productive beta chains. One record per CDR3 amino acid sequence lists the most common genes and DNA. Within this sample are a few hundred thousand distinct CDR3 sequences, with around 21% of them counted one time only. Together, the top ten hold 26% of the sample. The sample comprised blood. Every receptor here comes from a man in his late teens or twenties with Graves' hyperthyroidism.

In this sample, this clonotype turned up many times. The gene calls are TRBV5-6 and TRBJ1-5; TRBD1 might be the D (5 bases). Trimming took 4 bases from V and 4 from J, leaving 15 bases between them. CDR3 length equals 15 residues. Germline assignment: CDR1 SGHDT and CDR2 YYEEEE. In DNA, the CDR3 is TGTGCCAGCAGCATCGGGGGTCTAGGGAATCAGCCCCAGCATTTT. Protein product: CASSIGGLGNQPQHF.

This clonotype was recorded many times. The gene calls are TRBV12-3 or TRBV12-4 and TRBJ2-7; 7 bases are shared with TRBD1. CDR3 length: 15 amino acids. V lost 5 bases to trimming and J lost 4 bases; unmatched junction nucleotides: 11. The CDR3 region is CASSPSTGKTYEQYF. The DNA of the CDR3 is TGTGCCAGCAGTCCCTCGACAGGGAAGACTTACGAGCAGTACTTC.

The table lists this clonotype with a count of one. The CDR3 carries no conserved terminal phenylalanine or tryptophan, so it likely arises from a read error. The chain's CDR3 is CASNLLGQGGTEAFY. The CDR3 DNA is TGTGCCAGCAACCTCCTCGGACAGGGGGGGACTGAAGCTTTCTAT. V gene TRBV12-3 or TRBV12-4 combines with J gene TRBJ1-1; 10 bases match TRBD1. V lost 7 bases to trimming and J lost 5 bases; unmatched junction nucleotides: 10. This CDR3 region has 15 residues.

The chain links TRBV28 to TRBJ2-5, with 12 bases matching TRBD1. CDR1 is MDHEN, CDR2 SYDVKM, per germline. V lost 5 bases, J lost 1 base, and 11 bases stayed unmatched. CDR3 length: 18 residues. This chain's CDR3 is CASSLRKRDRGPQETQYF. For the CDR3, the DNA is TGTGCCAGCAGTCTTCGAAAACGGGACAGGGGGCCCCAAGAGACCCAGTACTTC. The whole variable domain, remainder taken from reference TRBV28 and TRBJ2-5, is DVKVTQSSRYLVKRTGEKVFLECVQDMDHENMFWYRQDPGLGLRLIYFSYDVKMKEKGDIPEGYSVSREKKERFSLILESASTNQTSMYLCASSLRKRDRGPQETQYFGPGTRLLVL.

The chain is built from TRBV12-3 or TRBV12-4 and TRBJ2-5, with 9 bases matching TRBD1. The CDR3 length is 15 residues. The V gene end was trimmed by 8 bases and the J gene end by 5 bases; junction bases not matched to a gene: 12. CDR3 nucleotide sequence: TGTGCCAGCTCACCAATTGGGACAGGGTCGGAGACCCAGTACTTC. Amino acid sequence: CASSPIGTGSETQYF.

This clonotype was observed many times. This rearrangement joins TRBV5-1 to TRBJ1-5; D unclear. Per the germline V gene, CDR1 is SGHRS and CDR2 is YFSETQ. V was trimmed by 0 bases and J by 7 bases, leaving 11 bases between them. This CDR3 is 14 amino acids long. The CDR3 sequence is CASSLVGSAQPQHF. The DNA of the CDR3 is TGCGCCAGCAGCTTGGTTGGCAGCGCACAGCCCCAGCATTTT.

The chain couples TRBV24-1 to TRBJ2-2, with TRBD2 matching 10 bases. CDR3 length: 17 residues. Germline CDR1 reads KGHDR; CDR2 reads SFDVKD. The V gene end was trimmed by 4 bases and the J gene end by 5 bases; junction bases not matched to a gene: 9. The CDR3 protein is CATSEASGGAFTGELFF. The DNA of the CDR3 is TGTGCCACCAGTGAAGCAAGCGGGGGGGCGTTTACCGGGGAGCTGTTTTTT.

The chain combines TRBV14 with TRBJ2-2; no definite D call. Germline V gives CDR1 SGHDN, CDR2 FVKESK. Trimming pared 6 bases from V and 0 bases from J, leaving 11 bases between. This CDR3 is 15 amino acids long. The CDR3 loop reads CASRMTDPNTGELFF. DNA of the CDR3: TGTGCCAGCAGAATGACCGACCCGAACACCGGGGAGCTGTTTTTT.

This clonotype was counted a few times. The chain couples TRBV6-5 to TRBJ2-5; 12 bases line up with TRBD2. V lost 2 bases to trimming and J lost 2 bases; unmatched junction nucleotides: 0. This CDR3 has 15 residues. Germline CDR1 MNHEY, CDR2 SVGAGI. The CDR3, as DNA: TGTGCCAGCAGTTACCTAGCGGGGGGGCAAGAGACCCAGTACTTC. This gives the protein CASSYLAGGQETQYF.

This clonotype was detected a few times. V usage is TRBV25-1 and J usage is TRBJ2-7; possible D gene TRBD1, 5 bases. Germline V gives CDR1 MGHDK, CDR2 SYGVNS. V was cut by 0 bases and J by 4 bases, with 7 bases left in between. The length of the CDR3 is 13 residues. The CDR3 reads CASSEYSGYEQYF. The CDR3 bases are TGTGCCAGCAGTGAATACTCAGGGTACGAGCAGTACTTC.